This record covers a single T cell receptor (beta chain). Its target is not known. V lost 0 bases, J lost 3 bases, and 10 bases stayed unmatched. Germline values: CDR1 SGHRS, CDR2 YFSETQ. This CDR3 is built from 17 residues. Profiled with immunoSEQ multiplex PCR; TCRdb holds only in-frame clones, not every one. The table shows 150,000 or so clones, with 94% occurring only once. The data stem from a study of T cell responses to AZD1222 COVID-19 vaccine. Study overall: Second-dose recipients at about 4 or about 12 weeks were treated as one pooled group. Study-wide results and caveats: Dominant CD4 TCR responses targeted spike regions 160-218 and 743-854. The reported proportion of spike-specific TCRs targeting unmutated variant regions was nearly half. Donors were largely white British and mainly female; clonal diversity was possibly underestimated.

The rearrangement joins TRBV5-1 to TRBJ1-1; 8 bases are shared with TRBD1. The receptor comes from an adult in good health. The source was peripheral blood, collected on day 0 of AZD1222 vaccination. The DNA for the CDR3 is TGCGCCAGCAGCTTGGCAGGGGGCGCTCGGGGCGACACTGAAGCTTTCTTT. Amino acid sequence: CASSLAGGARGDTEAFF.